Listed here are 3 T cell receptor beta chains from one sample, sequenced in a study of cytomegalovirus exposure and HLA in healthy donors. The PCR made use of 60 Vbeta and 13 Jbeta primers. Libraries were prepared by immunoSEQ multiplex PCR; TCRdb keeps only in-frame clonotypes and omits some of them. Among 100,000 to 150,000 clones listed, 74% were seen once. The material sequenced was PBMCs. These receptors originate from a woman aged 45-65 years in good health and CMV-seropositive.

There are a few counts of this clone. The chain joins TRBV29-1 to TRBJ2-7; D is unclear. Trimming shortened V by 4 bases and J by 0 bases, and 7 bases separated the two germline ends. CDR1 SQVTM and CDR2 ANQGSEA come from the germline V gene. The CDR3 contains 12 residues. Written as DNA, the CDR3 is TGCAGCGTTGGAGGCAGCTCCTACGAGCAGTACTTC. As protein: CSVGGSSYEQYF.

The rearrangement joins TRBV11-2 to TRBJ1-2; the D gene is possibly TRBD1 (5 bases). Germline lookup yields CDR1 SGHAT and CDR2 FQNNGV. Trimming took off 5 bases at V and 3 bases at J, with 19 bases between the two ends. The CDR3 has 16 residues. The CDR3: CASSPPLARAYYGYTF. DNA for the CDR3: TGTGCCAGCAGCCCCCCCTTGGCCAGGGCCTACTATGGCTACACCTTC.

This CDR3 is CASSFDRRGNTIYF. The CDR3 DNA reads as TGTGCCAGCAGCTTCGACAGGAGAGGAAACACCATATATTTT. The chain recombines TRBV7-9 with TRBJ1-3, with D perhaps TRBD1 (6 bases). The germline CDR1 and CDR2 sequences are SEHNR and FQNEAQ (reference sequence). This CDR3 comprises 14 residues. V was pared by 3 bases and J by 4 bases, with 10 bases between.